This T cell receptor (beta chain) was sequenced in a study of breast tumors, draining lymph nodes, adjacent tissues. The CDR3 loop spans 13 amino acids. Per germline, CDR1 LNHDA and CDR2 SQIVND (reference sequence). Unmatched junction bases numbered 2, after V lost 3 bases and J lost 3 bases. This clonotype was detected ten times or more. Antigen specificity is unknown. Study observations and caveats: That most tumor T cells come from lymph nodes remained unproven. Compared with basal-like, luminal-like tumors shared significantly more repertoire with nontumor tissue.

Each CDR3 protein gets one entry after TCRdb re-called the multiplex PCR reads with MiXCR. The repertoire holds some 130,000 distinct CDR3 sequences, with around 22% as singletons. The lymph nodes were axillary draining lymph nodes from breast cancer patients. This receptor was taken from a female donor with breast cancer. Some clones in this sample may be carry-over from other donors' samples. Sequenced material: axillary lymph node tissue. The V gene is TRBV19, the J gene TRBJ2-7, with 7 bases lining up with TRBD1. The CDR3 sequence is CASSIPGGYEQYF. CDR3 DNA sequence: TGTGCCAGTAGTATCCCAGGGGGCTACGAGCAGTACTTC.